One and the same sample provided the 22 T cell receptor beta chains below, sequenced in a study of tumor-infiltrating lymphocytes in primary liver carcinoma. It was from around 18-30 mg of unsorted bulk tissue that RNA and DNA were co-extracted. Priming with a constant-region primer yielded TCR beta cDNA from about 510 ng total RNA. Sequencing libraries for TCR beta derived from three nested multiplex PCR rounds that used slightly modified ARM-PCR. The opening two PCR rounds, 10 cycles each, paired TRBV1-TRBV30 forward primers with a C-beta reverse primer. TCRdb used MiXCR to reprocess the multiplex PCR reads, holding one entry per CDR3 protein. The repertoire holds fewer than 50,000 distinct CDR3 sequences, with approximately 82% as singletons. The sequencing input was tumor-adjacent normal liver tissue. The receptors come from a woman under 40 with primary liver carcinoma and hepatitis B virus infection.

As concerns this clonotype: A clone one base away is much larger, so this may be a read error. V is TRBV28 and J is TRBJ2-7; perhaps D is TRBD1 or TRBD2 (5 bases each). This CDR3 is 10 amino acids long. Germline V gene lookup returns CDR1 MDHEN and CDR2 SYDVKM. The V gene lost 8 bases and the J gene lost 9 bases, with 11 bases spanning the gap. CDR3 nucleotides: TGTGCCAGCGGGGGAGCGCGGCAGTACTTC. It encodes CASGGARQYF.

This clonotype is medium-sized within its sample. The chain combines TRBV11-2 with TRBJ1-1; TRBD1 might be the D (6 bases). Germline V gene data show CDR1 as SGHAT and CDR2 as FQNNGV. V was cut by 3 bases and J by 1 base, with 6 bases left in between. The CDR3 is 13 residues long. CDR3 sequence reads: CASSLGQNTEAFF. The CDR3 DNA is TGTGCCAGCAGCTTGGGACAGAACACTGAAGCTTTCTTT. Variable domain in full (rest from reference TRBV11-2 and TRBJ1-1): EAGVAQSPRYKIIEKRQSVAFWCNPISGHATLYWYQQILGQGPKLLIQFQNNGVVDDSQLPKDRFSAERLKGVDSTLKIQPAKLEDSAVYLCASSLGQNTEAFFGQGTRLTVV.

The rearrangement links TRBV11-2 to TRBJ1-1; D is unclear. Trimming removed 5 bases at V and 10 bases at J, with 23 bases between. CDR1 is SGHAT, CDR2 FQNNGV, per germline. The CDR3 has 15 amino acids. The chain's CDR3 is CASSIGRGFYTGAFF. The CDR3 DNA reads as TGTGCCAGCAGCATAGGCCGGGGATTTTACACCGGAGCTTTCTTT.

The V and J genes are TRBV5-4 and TRBJ2-3; possibly TRBD2 for D (6 bases). The CDR3 is 18 residues long. The V gene's germline CDR1 is SGHNT and CDR2 YYREEE (reference sequence). V shed 4 bases and J shed 2 bases, with 23 bases lying between them. CDR3 sequence reads: CASSDQFSTAGFTDTQYF. For the CDR3, the DNA is TGTGCCAGCAGCGACCAATTTTCGACCGCGGGGTTCACAGATACGCAGTATTTT.

A remark on this clonotype: Compared with germline, one end of the junction differs, possibly owing to a read error. This chain connects TRBV6-2 or TRBV6-3 to TRBJ2-1; no clear D. CDR3 length: 12 amino acids. From germline, CDR1 is MNHEY and CDR2 SVGEGT. The CDR3 loop is CTSSWVANEQFF. The CDR3 DNA sequence: TGCACCAGCAGCTGGGTTGCCAATGAGCAGTTCTTC.

V gene TRBV12-3 or TRBV12-4 combines with J gene TRBJ2-1, with 7 bases that match TRBD2. The closer fit of TRBJ2-7 to the DNA end suggests the J call may be wrong. There are 15 residues in the CDR3. CDR3 residues: CASRTWTSGGFEQYF. CDR3 DNA: TGTGCCAGCAGGACCTGGACTAGTGGGGGATTTGAGCAGTACTTC.

This clonotype was recorded once. A much more abundant neighbour one base away suggests this may be a read error. The CDR3 does not close with the conserved phenylalanine or tryptophan, likely indicating a read error. The chain combines TRBV6-4 with TRBJ1-1, with 7 bases lining up with TRBD1. Unmatched junction bases numbered 10, after V lost 7 bases and J lost 2 bases. The CDR3 is 15 residues long. The germline gives CDR1 MRHNA, CDR2 SNTAGT. CDR3 nucleotide sequence: TGTGCCAGCATCTACCGGGACAGACGAAACACTGAAGCTTTCTAT. Encoded protein: CASIYRDRRNTEAFY.

This clonotype is a singleton in its sample. The CDR3: CASSPKSADEQYF. CDR3 sequence (DNA): TGTGCCAGTAGTCCCAAGTCGGCAGACGAGCAGTACTTC. The J gene is TRBJ2-7, the V gene TRBV12-3 or TRBV12-4; D uncertain. The CDR3 consists of 13 residues. The V end was cut by 9 bases, the J end by 5 bases, with 17 bases between.

For this clonotype: The junction does not match germline at one end; this may be a read error. The rearrangement links TRBV4-2 to TRBJ2-7; a possible D gene is TRBD2 (6 bases). The CDR3 contains 15 residues. Germline CDR1 and CDR2: LGHNA and YNFKEQ. CDR3 residues: CASSQALGDSYELYF. CDR3 DNA sequence: TGTGCTAGCAGCCAAGCATTGGGGGACTCCTACGAGCTGTACTTC.

For this clonotype: No conserved phenylalanine or tryptophan ends this CDR3, so it is likely a read error. The chain has TRBV4-1 and TRBJ2-5, with D maybe TRBD2 (5 bases). The germline CDR1 and CDR2 sequences are MGHRA and YSYEKL. The CDR3 contains 14 residues. CDR3 nucleotide sequence: TGCGCCATCAGCCAAGAAGAGAGGGTCGTGACCCAGTACTCC. Translation gives CAISQEERVVTQYS.

The count of this clonotype is one. The chain has TRBV7-9 and TRBJ2-3; 7 bases are shared with TRBD1. CDR3 size: 16 residues. Germline V gene lookup returns CDR1 SEHNR and CDR2 FQNEAQ (reference sequence). The V and J ends lost 1 base and 14 bases, in that order; junction bases with no gene match: 18. CDR3 protein: CASSLERGQQEDMLYF. CDR3 DNA sequence: TGTGCCAGCAGCTTAGAAAGGGGACAGCAAGAAGATATGCTGTATTTT.

This clonotype appeared a few times. A much larger clone sits a single nucleotide away, making a read error possible. The chain joins TRBV28 to TRBJ2-7, with D maybe TRBD2 (5 bases). Germline V gene lookup returns CDR1 MDHEN and CDR2 SYDVKM. CDR3 length: 16 amino acids. With 3 bases removed from V and 2 bases from J, the gap between germline ends came to 17 bases. The CDR3 here is CASSFRPGYLTYEQYF. CDR3 sequence (DNA): TGTGCCAGCAGTTTCCGTCCGGGATACCTAACCTACGAGCAGTACTTC.

This chain connects TRBV28 to TRBJ2-4; the match to TRBD1 covers 7 bases. Germline assignment: CDR1 MDHEN and CDR2 SYDVKM. This CDR3 has 14 residues. The V and J ends lost 7 bases and 8 bases, in that order; junction bases with no gene match: 11. CDR3 in amino acids: CASNLSAGGHIQYF. CDR3 DNA sequence: TGTGCCAGCAATTTGTCAGCAGGGGGTCACATTCAGTACTTC.

This clonotype has a count of ten or more. The chain joins TRBV6-6 to TRBJ1-2; a possible D gene is TRBD1 (5 bases). CDR3 length: 13 residues. Trimming took off 5 bases at V and 2 bases at J, with 9 bases between the two ends. CDR1 MNHNY and CDR2 SVGAGI come from the germline V gene (reference sequence). The CDR3 loop is CASSRTTNYGYTF. The CDR3 region has the DNA TGTGCCAGCAGTCGGACAACGAACTATGGCTACACCTTC.

In the case of this clonotype: It is likely a read error, because the conserved phenylalanine at the end of the CDR3 is missing. J is TRBJ1-2 and V is TRBV11-2; D possibly corresponds to TRBD1 (5 bases). This CDR3 has 13 amino acids. Germline V gene sequence: CDR1 SGHAT, CDR2 FQNNGV. V gave up 4 bases and J gave up 8 bases, with 14 bases separating them. CDR3 DNA: TGTGCCAGCAGCTGGGGGGGGGGTGGAGGCTACACCTCC. This encodes CASSWGGGGGYTS.

This clonotype showed up just once. An end of the junction does not agree with germline; a read error may underlie this. V is TRBV5-6 and J is TRBJ2-6; tentatively, D is TRBD1 (6 bases). Germline V CDR1 and CDR2: SGHDT, YYEEEE. The CDR3 consists of 17 residues. The CDR3 loop is CVGSQDSSFSGDNVLTF. In DNA form, the CDR3 reads TGTGTCGGCAGCCAGGACAGCAGCTTCTCTGGGGACAACGTCCTGACTTTC.

A single count supports this clonotype. Relative to the germline gene, one junction end is altered; a read error may explain this. This chain connects TRBV5-6 to TRBJ2-1; the match to TRBD1 covers 12 bases. This CDR3 region has 15 residues. Germline V gene sequence: CDR1 SGHDT, CDR2 YYEEEE. CDR3 sequence (DNA): TGTGCCAGCAGCTCGGGGGGACAGGGGGCATATGAGCAGCTCTTC. Its protein product is CASSSGGQGAYEQLF.

Comment on this clonotype: The junction shows a germline mismatch at one end, possibly a read error. V usage is TRBV4-2 and J usage is TRBJ2-3, with 13 bases identical to TRBD2. In germline, CDR1 is LGHNA, CDR2 YNFKEQ. CDR3 size: 16 residues. CDR3 sequence (DNA): TGTGCCTGCAGCCAAAGGACTAGCGGGAGTGGAGATACGCAATATTTT. Translated, it gives CACSQRTSGSGDTQYF.

This rearrangement joins TRBV7-8 to TRBJ1-2; D is unclear. This CDR3 spans 15 amino acids. Germline V CDR1 and CDR2: SGHVS, FQNEAQ. V dropped 10 bases and J dropped 4 bases, with 22 bases sitting between them. The CDR3 reads CANSPSGRVGYGYTF. CDR3 in DNA: TGTGCCAACAGTCCCTCCGGACGGGTGGGCTATGGCTACACCTTC.

A note on this clonotype: A junction boundary mismatches the germline segment, possibly from a read error. The chain couples TRBV12-3 or TRBV12-4 to TRBJ2-3, with unresolved D. The CDR3 extends over 14 amino acids. In DNA form, the CDR3 reads TGTGTCAGCAGTTTAGCTGGAGAACACGGTACGCAGTATTTT. Translation: CVSSLAGEHGTQYF.

In regard to this clonotype: At one boundary the junction diverges from the germline segment, which might be a read error. This chain connects TRBV14 to TRBJ2-1; either TRBD1 or TRBD2 may supply D (5 bases each). From germline, CDR1 is SGHDN and CDR2 FVKESK. The CDR3 consists of 16 residues. CDR3 loop: CASSQAGAGLHNEQFF. The CDR3 DNA reads as TGTGCCAGCAGCCAGGCCGGGGCAGGGCTCCACAATGAGCAGTTCTTT.

As for this clonotype: One end of the junction is discordant with germline, which a read error may explain. The CDR3 sequence: CARSVRLAGGTHDQYF. For the CDR3, the DNA is TGTGCCCGGAGTGTACGGCTAGCGGGAGGAACCCACGATCAATACTTC. The J gene is TRBJ2-7, the V gene TRBV30; TRBD2 matches 11 bases. From germline, CDR1 is GTSNPN and CDR2 SVGIG (reference sequence). This CDR3 is built from 16 residues.